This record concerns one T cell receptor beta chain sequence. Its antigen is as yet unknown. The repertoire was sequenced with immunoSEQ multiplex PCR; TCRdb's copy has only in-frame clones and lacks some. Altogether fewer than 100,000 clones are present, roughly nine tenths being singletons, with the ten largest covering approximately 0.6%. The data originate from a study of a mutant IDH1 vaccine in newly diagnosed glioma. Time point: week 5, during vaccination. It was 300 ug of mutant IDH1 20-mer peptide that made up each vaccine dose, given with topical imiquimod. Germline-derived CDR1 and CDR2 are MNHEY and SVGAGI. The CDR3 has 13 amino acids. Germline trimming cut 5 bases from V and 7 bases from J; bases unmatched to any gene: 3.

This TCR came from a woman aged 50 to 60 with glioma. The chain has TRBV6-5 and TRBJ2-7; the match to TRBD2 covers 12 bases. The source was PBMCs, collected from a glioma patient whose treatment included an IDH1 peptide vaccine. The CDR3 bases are TGTGCCAGCAGTGCGACTAGCGGGAGAGAGCAGTACTTC. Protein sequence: CASSATSGREQYF.